Included here is one T cell receptor beta chain sequence, with context. Its antigen remains unidentified. No per-base quality is available; no much larger clone lies one base away. These data are taken from a study of shared clonotypes between healthy human individuals (dated by TCRdb to about 2020). Background for the entire study: A couple of women and three men aged 18 to 49 years were included in the cohort. For each donor, three plates each were used for CD4 naive and CD4 memory, two plates were used for CD8 naive, and one plate was used for CD8 memory. Blood TCR repertoires of roughly five healthy adults were deeply sequenced to estimate repertoire size and the extent of clonotype sharing between individuals. To increase sequencing depth and limit assay-specific biases, TCR repertoire library preparation and sequencing were carried out by different laboratories using diverse techniques. Per donor, leukapheresis produced somewhere between about 0.94 and 9.5 billion PBMCs. Overall results and qualifications from the work: Based on pairwise subsampling, the degree of clonotype sharing among donors was expected to be affected by sequencing depth. Sampling was restricted to blood, and TCR repertoires in tissue are likely to differ from TCR repertoires in blood. Even with the large sequencing depth, rarefaction of the sorted-subset datasets indicated that sequencing was incomplete. Higher generation probabilities were observed for clonotypes shared by all four sorted-subset donors than for non-shared clonotypes. Because the study included a small number of donors, the genetic and exposure-history diversity represented was limited. Larger estimated clonotype richness was generally found for naive subsets than for memory subsets. Across four donors, approximately 5% of naive CD4, roughly 3.5% of naive CD8, roughly 2.3% of memory CD4, and 0.4% of memory CD8 clonotypes were shared.

Donors were healthy HIV-negative adults with no recently reported acute infections or vaccinations. Every donor was a Caucasian adult residing in Nashville, Tennessee, USA. CD4+ T cells were enriched through magnetic negative selection, after which naive cells were positively selected on CD45RA and the remaining negative fraction served as the memory subset. After blood collection by leukapheresis, PBMCs were isolated using Ficoll-Histopaque density gradient centrifugation and then cryopreserved in the vapor phase of liquid nitrogen. Analytical flow cytometry was used to check the purity and quantity of each magnetically sorted T cell population. From each sorted fraction, genomic DNA was isolated and quantified by UV absorbance on a Nanodrop 2000c. CDR3 length: 16 amino acids, cysteine to phenylalanine. Only the CDR3 portion is preserved as DNA: 48 bases, with reading frame beginning at the first base. V is pruned by 1 base and J by 7 bases, leaving 6 bases of the junction without a gene match. The germline V gene sets CDR1 to MGHRA and CDR2 to YSYEKL.

Using the deep immunoSEQ assay, TCR CDR3 regions were amplified from genomic DNA by multiplex PCR. Genomic DNA extracted from each cell subset was distributed evenly over all wells of several immunoSEQ 96-well plates, and each plate served as one replicate. For sorted subsets, around 200 ng genomic DNA, equal to 25,000 to 35,000 T cell genomes, was loaded into each replicate PCR. The purified libraries were quantified using a Qubit 3.0 fluorometer, sized with a Bioanalyzer 2100, and then quantified again using the KAPA Library Quantification kit. A separate single-read 150-cycle Illumina NextSeq 550 flow cell was used to sequence each immunoSEQ 96-well plate. The authors' pipeline ran thus. The immunoSEQ output contained only junctional sequences without quality scores, so filtering could not match that applied to full-length reads. To assign V/J genes and CDR3, sequences were annotated using PyIR, a Python wrapper for IgBLAST v1.9, with IMGT germline references. Reads were removed for weak V/J assignments (E-value above 1e-6), missing CDR3, stop codons, out-of-frame junctions, or ambiguous translated residues. V3J clonotypes were defined by identical inferred V gene, J gene, and CDR3 amino acid sequence. Percentage overlap between repertoires was computed as shared unique clonotypes divided by the size of the smaller repertoire. Three approaches were used to assess repertoire richness: RTK rarefaction, the Chao1 estimator, and Recon v2.1 estimates of unobserved clonotypes. For all TCRbeta clonotypes obtained by the gDNA method from a few donors, generation probabilities were computed with OLGA. Held by TCRdb, this immuneACCESS table contains in-frame sequences only and omits some clones. Under half of the omission traces to an unresolved V gene where checked; the cause of the rest is unknown. V, J and clone size reflect that table, while D and trimming were determined from the DNA. In all, the sample holds 2 million to 3 million clones, and approximately 93% of those were seen once. More than 0.35% of the sample lies in the top ten.

The chain was built from TRBV4-1 and TRBJ2-2, with TRBD2 identical over 10 junction bases. The receptor comes from a man between 18 and 35 years old in good health. Some clones in this sample may be carry-over from other donors' samples. What was sequenced was naive CD4+ T cells from PBMCs. Taken with the paper, the label for cell subset or site translates to: CD45RA+ positively selected. The CDR3 region: CASSQGLAGSNGELFF. The DNA sequence is as follows: TGCGCCAGCAGCCAAGGACTAGCGGGTTCTAACGGGGAGCTGTTTTTT.